This TCR beta chain was found in a study of OX40 agonist ivuxolimab in advanced cancers. Looking at the study overall: Patients were dosed intravenously with ivuxolimab at 0.01 to 10 mg/kg every 2 weeks. Whole-study results and caveats: CD4+ and CD8+ blood T cells expanded clonally by week 6 at 0.1 to 3.0 mg/kg. Among the lowest peripheral clonal expansion occurred in 0.1-3.0 mg/kg partial responders. The investigators did not determine what antigen specificity the expanded peripheral T cells had.

The repertoire was sequenced with immunoSEQ multiplex PCR; TCRdb's copy has only in-frame clones and lacks some. The data contain under 40,000 clones, 80% to 85% of them singletons. Per the germline V gene, CDR1 is MNHEY and CDR2 is SVGAGI. The CDR3 spans 16 residues. V lost 1 base and J lost 7; bases outside the gene matches: 13. Comment on this clone: Its antigen remains unidentified.

The sequence was obtained from an adult with an advanced solid tumor such as melanoma, head and neck, liver or kidney cancer. Specimen: CD4+ or CD8+ T cells sorted from blood, collected in a trial of the OX40 agonist ivuxolimab. The J gene is TRBJ2-7, the V gene TRBV6-5; 7 bases map to TRBD2. The CDR3 sequence: CASSYFGSSGVGEQYF. CDR3 DNA sequence: TGTGCCAGCAGTTACTTCGGATCTAGCGGCGTAGGGGAGCAGTACTTC.